The T cell receptor (beta chain) described here comes from a study of blood T cell repertoires in COVID-19. At the level of the study: There were acute and convalescent COVID-19 samples, and they came from the United States, Italy and Spain.

Trimming stripped 3 bases from V and 0 bases from J, with 7 bases between. The CDR3 runs 14 residues. Germline V gene data show CDR1 as MNHEY and CDR2 as SMNVEV (reference sequence). Sequenced by immunoSEQ multiplex PCR; TCRdb stores in-frame clones only, minus some. The sample includes some 200,000 clones, nearly 80% of them seen just once. The V call is TRBV27, the J call TRBJ2-3, with unresolved D. Sequenced input: peripheral blood. This clonotype originated in a woman between 65 and 79 years old with acute or convalescent COVID-19. The CDR3 region has the DNA TGTGCCAGCAGTTTCGAGCGCAGCACAGATACGCAGTATTTT. This sequence encodes CASSFERSTDTQYF.